Shown below are 24 T cell receptor beta chains from a single sample sequenced in a study of blood T cell repertoires in COVID-19. The assay was immunoSEQ multiplex PCR, and TCRdb's table has in-frame clones only and misses some. The table has 50,000 to 75,000 clones, 78% seen once; the top ten hold approximately 15%. Specimen: peripheral blood. Source of these receptors: a man aged 60 to 75 with COVID-19, enrolled during active disease.

J is TRBJ1-3 and V is TRBV6-6; D perhaps matches TRBD1 (5 bases). This CDR3 comprises 13 residues. V was clipped by 8 bases and J by 3 bases, with 11 bases between them. The germline gives CDR1 MNHNY, CDR2 SVGAGI (reference sequence). CDR3 protein: CASGPRDGNTIYF. DNA of the CDR3: TGTGCCAGCGGGCCCAGGGATGGAAACACCATATATTTT.

The chain recombines TRBV28 with TRBJ1-2; 7 bases map to TRBD1. Germline CDR1 is MDHEN and CDR2 is SYDVKM. The length of the CDR3 is 13 residues. The V and J ends lost 5 bases and 8 bases, in that order; junction bases with no gene match: 8. Written as DNA, the CDR3 is TGTGCCAGCAGTAGGGACAGTCTTGGAGGCTACACCTTC. Its translation: CASSRDSLGGYTF.

In this sample, this clone turned up a few times. This sample also contains other DNA sequences that code for the same CDR3. The chain links TRBV10-3 to TRBJ2-3; tentative D call: TRBD1 (6 bases). Trimming shortened V by 4 bases and J by 2 bases, and 10 bases separated the two germline ends. Germline V lookup: CDR1 ENHRY, CDR2 SYGVKD. This CDR3 comprises 14 residues. As DNA, the CDR3 is TGTGCCATCAGTGGCACAGGGACCACAGATACGCAGTATTTT. This sequence encodes CAISGTGTTDTQYF.

This clone was seen a few times. CDR3 nucleotide sequence: TGTGCCAGCAGTGAATGGGCGGGAGTTGATGAGCAGTTCTTC. Its protein product is CASSEWAGVDEQFF. The rearrangement joins TRBV6-1 to TRBJ2-1; 7 bases fit TRBD2. CDR3 length: 14 amino acids. The V and J ends lost 2 bases and 8 bases, in that order; junction bases with no gene match: 6. Germline CDR1 MNHNS, CDR2 SASEGT.

The gene calls are TRBV11-3 and TRBJ1-3; tentatively, D is TRBD1 (6 bases). Germline V CDR1 and CDR2: SGHNT, YENEEA. V was pared by 3 bases and J by 4 bases, with 13 bases between. There are 15 residues in the CDR3. This CDR3 is CASSFGGSSGNTIYF. DNA for the CDR3: TGTGCCAGCAGCTTTGGGGGCAGTTCAGGAAACACCATATATTTT.

The count of this clone is one. V usage is TRBV2 and J usage is TRBJ1-4; D might be TRBD1 (6 bases). CDR3 length: 17 residues. Trimming took off 5 bases at V and 5 bases at J, with 21 bases between the two ends. Germline CDR1 SNHLY, CDR2 FYNNEI. CDR3 sequence (DNA): TGTGCCAGCAGTTTCGTCCCGGGACACGGACGAAATGAAAAACTGTTTTTT. Translation gives CASSFVPGHGRNEKLFF.

The chain is built from TRBV7-9 and TRBJ2-1; 9 bases match TRBD2. V was pared by 4 bases and J by 7 bases, with 8 bases of the junction left unmatched. The CDR3 covers 15 residues. Germline V lookup: CDR1 SEHNR, CDR2 FQNEAQ (reference sequence). CDR3 sequence reads: CASSSSGLAANEQFF. CDR3 DNA sequence: TGTGCCAGCAGCTCATCGGGACTAGCAGCGAATGAGCAGTTCTTC.

V and J are TRBV5-1 and TRBJ2-6, with D possibly being TRBD1 (6 bases). CDR3 length: 16 residues. V lost 4 bases and J 0 bases, leaving 11 bases between the germline ends. Germline V gene data show CDR1 as SGHRS and CDR2 as YFSETQ. CDR3 in DNA: TGCGCCAGCAGCAAGGACAGATCCTCTGGGGCCAACGTCCTGACTTTC. It specifies CASSKDRSSGANVLTF.

The chain links TRBV11-3 to TRBJ1-6, with unresolved D. This CDR3 is 13 amino acids long. Germline V gives CDR1 SGHNT, CDR2 YENEEA. Deletions cut 0 bases from V and 10 bases from J, with 7 bases between. CDR3 DNA: TGTGCCAGCAGCTTAGATCAGCGATCACCCCTCCACTTT. Its protein is CASSLDQRSPLHF.

As regards this clone: At the DNA level, this CDR3 is encoded by other sequences in the same sample as well. The rearrangement joins TRBV5-4 to TRBJ2-5; weak D call: TRBD1 (6 bases). V lost 0 bases and J lost 4, with 7 bases in between. CDR1 SGHNT and CDR2 YYREEE come from the germline V gene (reference sequence). The CDR3 loop spans 13 amino acids. CDR3 sequence reads: CASSLVGGETQYF. Here the CDR3 DNA reads TGTGCCAGCAGCTTGGTAGGGGGAGAGACCCAGTACTTC.

This clone was detected a few times. The gene calls are TRBV3-1 (or the pseudogene TRBV3-2) and TRBJ1-1; tentative D call: TRBD1 (5 bases). The CDR3 consists of 15 residues. The V end lost 0 bases, the J end lost 0 bases, and 8 bases lay between the germline ends. Germline CDR1 LGHDT, CDR2 YNNKEL (reference sequence). This chain's CDR3 is CASSQEPRVNTEAFF. CDR3 bases: TGTGCCAGCAGCCAAGAACCCAGGGTGAACACTGAAGCTTTCTTT.

The rearrangement uses TRBV5-1 and TRBJ2-1, with a weak D call TRBD1 (6 bases). Germline values: CDR1 SGHRS, CDR2 YFSETQ. Trimming took 0 bases from V and 8 from J, leaving 15 bases between them. This CDR3 region has 15 residues. CDR3 loop: CASSLEGRGEDEQFF. The CDR3, as DNA: TGCGCCAGCAGCTTGGAAGGCAGGGGAGAGGATGAGCAGTTCTTC.

The rearrangement joins TRBV9 to TRBJ2-3; TRBD1 is a possible D gene (7 bases). The CDR3 consists of 16 residues. Trimming pared 0 bases from V and 5 bases from J, leaving 16 bases between. The germline V gene has CDR1 SGDLS and CDR2 YYNGEE. The CDR3 nucleotides are TGTGCCAGCAGCGTAGATGCCAGGGGGGCGGGAGATACGCAGTATTTT. Protein: CASSVDARGAGDTQYF.

This chain links TRBV4-1 with TRBJ1-2, with a possible D match to TRBD1 (5 bases). The germline V gene encodes CDR1 MGHRA and CDR2 YSYEKL. The CDR3 is 15 residues long. Trimming removed 1 base from V and 4 bases from J, with 13 bases in between. In DNA form, the CDR3 reads TGCGCCAGCAGCCAAGTGCCTCAGGGCTCCTATGGCTACACCTTC. Protein: CASSQVPQGSYGYTF.

The CDR3 is CASSPPGIENTIYF. The CDR3 nucleotides read TGTGCCAGCAGCCCGCCCGGTATAGAGAACACCATATATTTT. V usage is TRBV7-9 and J usage is TRBJ1-3; no firm D call. Trimming left V 5 bases short and J 7 bases short, with 15 bases between. The CDR3 totals 14 residues. Germline values: CDR1 SEHNR, CDR2 FQNEAQ (reference sequence).

V usage is TRBV3-1 (or the pseudogene TRBV3-2) and J usage is TRBJ1-1, with 9 nucleotides matching TRBD1. Looked up from germline, CDR1 is LGHDT and CDR2 is YNNKEL (reference sequence). The V and J ends lost 1 base and 6 bases, in that order; junction bases with no gene match: 0. The CDR3 consists of 13 residues. CDR3 nucleotide sequence: TGTGCCAGCAGCCAAGGGACAGGGGCTGAAGCTTTCTTT. Translated: CASSQGTGAEAFF.

This chain links TRBV3-1 (or the pseudogene TRBV3-2) with TRBJ2-7, with D tentatively TRBD2 (6 bases). This CDR3 is 16 amino acids long. V was cut by 3 bases and J by 0 bases, with 15 bases left in between. Germline-derived CDR1 and CDR2 are LGHDT and YNNKEL (reference sequence). The chain's CDR3 is CASSQWGPRGSYEQYF. CDR3 DNA sequence: TGTGCCAGCAGCCAGTGGGGACCGCGGGGCTCCTACGAGCAGTACTTC.

This sequence joins TRBV5-1 and TRBJ2-5; 12 bases line up with TRBD2. This CDR3 is built from 17 residues. Germline CDR1 reads SGHRS; CDR2 reads YFSETQ. Losses at the gene ends were 5 bases for V and 4 bases for J; bases not matched to a gene: 12. The CDR3 spells CASSFGLAGSRGETQYF. CDR3 DNA sequence: TGCGCCAGCAGTTTTGGACTAGCGGGAAGCCGGGGAGAGACCCAGTACTTC.

This clone was observed a few times. The gene calls are TRBV10-2 and TRBJ2-7; the D gene is possibly TRBD1 (5 bases). The germline V gene has CDR1 WSHSY and CDR2 SAAADI. The CDR3 is 16 residues long. V lost 4 bases, J lost 4 bases, and 20 bases lay in between. CDR3 region: CASSALRSPGSYEQYF. The CDR3 DNA sequence: TGCGCCAGCAGTGCCCTGAGGAGTCCAGGGTCTTACGAGCAGTACTTC.

The chain employs TRBV30 and TRBJ2-7, with D maybe TRBD1 (5 bases). V was cut by 4 bases and J by 5 bases, with 15 bases left in between. The V gene's germline CDR1 is GTSNPN and CDR2 SVGIG (reference sequence). This CDR3 has 13 residues. The DNA for the CDR3 is TGTGCCTGGATGAGGCAGGGAATCCACGAGCAGTACTTC. Encoded protein: CAWMRQGIHEQYF.

The rearrangement joins TRBV28 to TRBJ2-5, with no clear D. The CDR3 is 12 residues long. With 10 bases removed from V and 4 bases from J, the gap between germline ends came to 13 bases. Germline V gives CDR1 MDHEN, CDR2 SYDVKM. CDR3 amino acids: CATMAWSETQYF. CDR3 bases: TGTGCCACCATGGCCTGGTCAGAGACCCAGTACTTC. Based on the CDR3 plus reference TRBV28 and TRBJ2-5, the full variable domain is DVKVTQSSRYLVKRTGEKVFLECVQDMDHENMFWYRQDPGLGLRLIYFSYDVKMKEKGDIPEGYSVSREKKERFSLILESASTNQTSMYLCATMAWSETQYFGPGTRLLVL.

This chain joins TRBV6-5 and TRBJ2-7; TRBD1 matches 8 bases. The CDR3 is 14 residues long. The germline V gene encodes CDR1 MNHEY and CDR2 SVGAGI. V gave up 8 bases and J gave up 4 bases; unmatched junction bases: 10. In nucleotides, the CDR3 is TGTGCCAGCCACTCTACCGGACAGGGATACGAGCAGTACTTC. Its translation: CASHSTGQGYEQYF.

This chain joins TRBV5-4 and TRBJ2-7, with D unresolved. This CDR3 region has 12 residues. V was shortened by 0 bases and J by 6 bases, with 7 bases between the two germline ends. CDR1 and CDR2 (germline): SGHNT, YYREEE (reference sequence). Here the CDR3 DNA reads TGTGCCAGCAGCTTGGATGGGCGCGAGCAGTACTTC. It codes for CASSLDGREQYF.

V usage is TRBV28 and J usage is TRBJ1-6, with a tentative D call TRBD1 (6 bases). This CDR3 has 12 amino acids. V dropped 7 bases and J dropped 8 bases, with 9 bases sitting between them. Per germline, CDR1 MDHEN and CDR2 SYDVKM. CDR3 amino acids: CASTGADSPLHF. The CDR3 DNA follows: TGTGCCAGCACAGGGGCCGATTCACCCCTCCACTTT.